One and the same sample provided the 16 T cell receptor beta chains below, sequenced in a study of human T cells and chemical hapten exposure (dated by TCRdb to the early 2020s). According to the study, the label for this sample's time point signals: patch test 2, 6 weeks after DPC sensitization. The label giving this sample's treatment or condition can be read as: therapeutic diphenylcyclopropenone sensitization with weekly scalp DPC. Total RNA was extracted from unfractionated whole blood that had been collected in Tempus Blood RNA tubes. Library preparation was by RACE. The listed sequencing device is NextSeq 500. In-frame beta chains were kept once TCRdb had trimmed the public reads at Q25 with fastp and called clones with MiXCR. Entries are consolidated by CDR3 protein sequence, retaining the most common genes and DNA. The sample table holds about 42,000 distinct CDR3 sequences, of which 8.5% to 10% were seen once. 11% to 15% of the sample is taken by the ten largest.

The sequencing used whole blood, collected in connection with sensitization to the hapten diphenylcyclopropenone (DPC). The source of these receptors is a woman aged 25 to 45 with alopecia areata. Some clones in this sample may be carry-over from other donors' samples.

V and J are TRBV6-5 and TRBJ1-6; possibly TRBD1 for D (5 bases). Germline assignment: CDR1 MNHEY and CDR2 SVGAGI. This CDR3 has 17 residues. V was cut by 3 bases and J by 2 bases, with 14 bases left in between. Here the CDR3 DNA reads TGTGCCAGCAGTTATGCGAGACAGAGGCCCTATAATTCACCCCTCCACTTT. It encodes CASSYARQRPYNSPLHF.

This clonotype was counted a few times. The V gene is TRBV29-1, the J gene TRBJ1-1; possible D gene TRBD1, 6 bases. The CDR3 spans 11 residues. V was pared by 4 bases and J by 11 bases, with 14 bases between. Germline assignment: CDR1 SQVTM and CDR2 ANQGSEA. The CDR3 reads CSVVWGQHAFF. Here the CDR3 DNA reads TGCAGCGTTGTATGGGGGCAGCATGCTTTCTTT. The full variable domain, rest sourced from reference TRBV29-1 and TRBJ1-1, is SAVISQKPSRDICQRGTSLTIQCQVDSQVTMMFWYRQQPGQSLTLIATANQGSEATYESGFVIDKFPISRPNLTFSTLTVSNMSPEDSSIYLCSVVWGQHAFFGQGTRLTVV.

This clonotype was seen repeatedly, ten times or more. This chain joins TRBV3-1 and TRBJ2-1; D is perhaps TRBD1 (5 bases). CDR1 is LGHDT, CDR2 YNNKEL, per germline (reference sequence). V dropped 1 base and J dropped 6 bases, with 28 bases sitting between them. CDR3 length equals 20 residues. The CDR3 loop is CASSQVLLLQVRDILNEQFF. DNA for the CDR3: TGTGCCAGCAGCCAAGTTCTCTTACTCCAGGTCAGGGATATACTCAATGAGCAGTTCTTC.

The chain joins TRBV6-5 to TRBJ2-3; a possible D gene is TRBD2 (6 bases). The V and J ends lost 6 bases and 1 base respectively, with 11 bases between them. This CDR3 has 14 amino acids. Germline values: CDR1 MNHEY, CDR2 SVGAGI. CDR3 loop: CASRGERGTDTQYF. DNA of the CDR3: TGTGCCAGCAGAGGAGAGCGGGGCACAGATACGCAGTATTTT.

This clonotype was counted a few times. The rearrangement uses TRBV18 and TRBJ1-1, with D uncertain. V lost 5 bases to trimming and J lost 2 bases, with 12 bases between them. CDR1 is KGHSH, CDR2 LQKENI, per germline. This CDR3 is 14 amino acids long. CDR3 region: CASSALETNTEAFF. The CDR3 nucleotides are TGTGCCAGCTCAGCCCTGGAAACCAACACTGAAGCTTTCTTT.

This clonotype was seen at least ten times. The J gene is TRBJ2-6, the V gene TRBV7-2; D is unresolved. This CDR3 is 15 amino acids long. From germline, CDR1 is SGHTA and CDR2 FQGNSA. The ends were cut back, 5 bases at V and 4 bases at J, with 12 bases in the middle. The CDR3 nucleotides read TGTGCCAGCAGCGGATCCCGTACCGGGGCCAACGTCCTGACTTTC. The encoded protein is CASSGSRTGANVLTF.

A few counts support this clonotype. CDR3 loop: CATSEFQTGSDEQFF. The CDR3 DNA reads TGTGCCACCAGTGAGTTCCAGACAGGAAGCGATGAGCAGTTCTTC. The V and J genes are TRBV24-1 and TRBJ2-1; the D gene is possibly TRBD1 (6 bases). The CDR3 spans 15 residues. Trimming removed 4 bases from V and 8 bases from J, with 17 bases in between. CDR1 and CDR2 (germline): KGHDR, SFDVKD.

Ten or more counts support this clonotype. The chain employs TRBV7-9 and TRBJ2-7, with TRBD2 identical over 10 bases. The CDR3 spans 16 residues. J lost 4 bases, V lost 4 bases, and 10 bases had no gene match. CDR1 and CDR2 from the germline V gene are SEHNR and FQNEAQ (reference sequence). DNA of the CDR3: TGTGCCAGCAGCTCCCTTCTAGCGGGGGAATCTTACGAGCAGTACTTC. This codes for CASSSLLAGESYEQYF.

This CDR3 reads CASSPGNEQFF. CDR3 bases: TGTGCCAGCAGCCCGGGCAATGAGCAGTTCTTC. The chain employs TRBV11-3 and TRBJ2-1; unclear D gene. The CDR3 is 11 residues long. Germline CDR1 reads SGHNT; CDR2 reads YENEEA. Trimming stripped 5 bases from V and 6 bases from J, with 5 bases between.

This clonotype has ten or more counts. The rearrangement joins TRBV7-6 to TRBJ2-1; D is possibly TRBD1 (5 bases). The CDR3 length is 16 residues. Germline V gene lookup returns CDR1 SGHVS and CDR2 FNYEAQ. V was clipped by 1 base and J by 2 bases, with 12 bases between them. The CDR3 reads CASSLGARGTYNEQFF. CDR3 nucleotides: TGTGCCAGCAGCTTAGGGGCAAGGGGCACCTACAATGAGCAGTTCTTC.

CDR3 sequence reads: CASSPDPGTPEQYF. As DNA, the CDR3 is TGTGCCAGCTCACCAGACCCAGGGACCCCAGAGCAGTACTTC. The V gene is TRBV18, the J gene TRBJ2-7; D could derive from TRBD1 or TRBD2 (5 bases each). Germline assignment: CDR1 KGHSH and CDR2 LQKENI. The CDR3 covers 14 residues. V lost 2 bases, J lost 7 bases, and 15 bases lay in between.

Only a few counts were recorded for this clonotype. The chain carries TRBV6-6 and TRBJ2-2; 10 bases match TRBD1. The trim removed 5 bases at V and 4 bases at J, leaving 7 bases unmatched. CDR1 and CDR2 from the germline V gene are MNHNY and SVGAGI (reference sequence). This CDR3 has 16 residues. The CDR3 sequence is CASSAQGQGGTGELFF. The CDR3 DNA reads as TGTGCCAGCAGTGCACAAGGACAGGGGGGCACCGGGGAGCTGTTTTTT.

This clonotype appeared many times. The chain carries TRBV5-5 and TRBJ2-7; D remains unclear. Germline CDR1 and CDR2: SGHKS and YYEKEE (reference sequence). Trimming pared 0 bases from V and 7 bases from J, leaving 5 bases between. There are 11 residues in the CDR3. Here the CDR3 DNA reads TGTGCCAGCAGCTTGGGGGAAGAGCAGTACTTC. Its protein is CASSLGEEQYF.

This clonotype was seen more than once but under ten times. J is TRBJ2-2 and V is TRBV12-3 or TRBV12-4; TRBD1 matches at 8 bases. CDR3 length: 13 amino acids. Germline trimming cut 7 bases from V and 4 bases from J; bases unmatched to any gene: 2. This CDR3 is CASNGQGTGELFF. In nucleotides, the CDR3 is TGTGCCAGCAACGGACAGGGCACCGGGGAGCTGTTTTTT.

Many counts were recorded for this clonotype. The J gene is TRBJ1-1, the V gene TRBV30, with 8 bases lining up with TRBD1. Germline V gene lookup returns CDR1 GTSNPN and CDR2 SVGIG (reference sequence). The ends lost 2 bases at V and 0 bases at J; junction bases unmatched: 17. The CDR3 covers 19 residues. The CDR3 DNA reads as TGTGCCTGGAGTCCTCGGACAGGGAGGAATCCCCGCCTGAACACTGAAGCTTTCTTT. Translated, it gives CAWSPRTGRNPRLNTEAFF.

This clonotype was observed a few times. The chain links TRBV3-1 to TRBJ2-7; D call uncertain. The CDR3 is 15 amino acids. Germline V lookup: CDR1 LGHDT, CDR2 YNNKEL (reference sequence). Trimming cost V 1 base and J 5 bases, with 15 bases left between them. In DNA form, the CDR3 reads TGTGCCAGCAGCCAAGCTAACCGCCCCGGTCACGAGCAGTACTTC. Protein product: CASSQANRPGHEQYF.